This TCR beta chain came from a study of breast tumors, draining lymph nodes, adjacent tissues. Study-level points and caveats: Tumor repertoires ranked between lymph nodes and nontumor tissue in diversity, with V and J gene preferences. Compared with basal-like, luminal-like tumors shared significantly more repertoire with nontumor tissue.

The lymph nodes were axillary draining lymph nodes from breast cancer patients. TCRdb itself ran the multiplex PCR reads through MiXCR, one entry per CDR3 protein. Seen here are over 70,000 distinct CDR3 sequences, approximately 30% observed once, and the top ten hold around 8.1%. The V end lost 7 bases, the J end lost 4 bases, and 11 bases lay between the germline ends. Germline assignment: CDR1 SQVTM and CDR2 ANQGSEA. CDR3 length: 12 residues. Of note for this clonotype: Its antigen is unidentified.

This sequence was found in a female donor with breast cancer. Some clones in this sample may be carry-over from other donors' samples. The gene calls are TRBV29-1 and TRBJ1-3; a weak D match, TRBD1 (5 bases). The sequencing input was axillary lymph node tissue. The CDR3 DNA follows: TGCAGCGGGGGGGGGGGAGGAAACACCATATATTTT. Protein sequence: CSGGGGGNTIYF. Combining the CDR3 with reference TRBV29-1 and TRBJ1-3 gives the whole variable domain SAVISQKPSRDICQRGTSLTIQCQVDSQVTMMFWYRQQPGQSLTLIATANQGSEATYESGFVIDKFPISRPNLTFSTLTVSNMSPEDSSIYLCSGGGGGNTIYFGEGSWLTVV.